Listed below are T cell receptor beta chains from one sample, sequenced in a study of OX40 agonist ivuxolimab in advanced cancers. Clones were sequenced by immunoSEQ multiplex PCR, and TCRdb holds only the in-frame ones, with some missing. The sample carries 13,000 or so clones, 65% to 85% recorded once. Material: CD4+ or CD8+ T cells sorted from blood, obtained in a trial of the OX40 agonist ivuxolimab. These receptors originate from an adult with an advanced solid tumor such as melanoma, head and neck, liver or kidney cancer. The CDR3 runs from the conserved cysteine through the conserved F or W. The order of the fields is J gene, clone size, V gene, D gene, CDR3 DNA, CDR3 protein. D genes are given only for firm matches. Clone size is not always given. Where it is, it says once, few, many or a class for expanded clones.

TRBJ2-1 | - | TRBV6-6 | - | TGTGCCAGCCTTGGCAGCCTTGGCAATGAGCAGTTCTTC | CASLGSLGNEQFF
TRBJ2-7 | - | TRBV19 | - | TGTGCCAGTAGTATAGTAGGGCAGGGTGGCTACGAGCAGTACTTC | CASSIVGQGGYEQYF
TRBJ2-7 | - | TRBV7-2 | - | TGTGCCAGCAGTTCAAGGGGCTACGAGCAGTACTTC | CASSSRGYEQYF
TRBJ1-4 | - | TRBV30 | - | TGTGCCTGGACAGGGGCAACTAATGAAAAACTGTTTTTT | CAWTGATNEKLFF
TRBJ2-7 | - | TRBV7-8 | TRBD2 | TGTGCCAGCAGCTTAGACGGGAGGACCTACGAGCAGTACTTC | CASSLDGRTYEQYF
TRBJ2-2 | - | TRBV28 | - | TGTGCCAGCAGTTTTTCTCCAGGCAAGGCCGGGGAGCTGTTTTTT | CASSFSPGKAGELFF
TRBJ2-1 | - | TRBV28 | - | TGTGCCAGCACCCCGGACTACACCTACAATGAGCAGTTCTTC | CASTPDYTYNEQFF
TRBJ1-1 | - | TRBV15 | TRBD1 | TGTGCCACCAGCAGGAGGGGGCTGGGGGCTGAAGCTTTCTTT | CATSRRGLGAEAFF
TRBJ2-7 | - | TRBV7-9 | - | TGTGCCAGCCGGGAGCTGGGAGCCTACGAGCAGTACTTC | CASRELGAYEQYF
TRBJ2-1 | medium-sized | TRBV13 | TRBD2 | TGTGCCAGCAGCTCGACCGTGGGGGTAGCGGGGGGCTACAATGAGCAGTTCTTC | CASSSTVGVAGGYNEQFF
TRBJ1-1 | once | TRBV6-5 | TRBD1 | TGTGCCAGCAGTTCTAAGGGACAGGAAGCTTTCTTT | CASSSKGQEAFF
TRBJ2-1 | - | TRBV18 | - | TGTGCCAGCTCACTAGGGCCTAACAATGAGCAGTTCTTC | CASSLGPNNEQFF
TRBJ2-1 | - | TRBV29-1 | TRBD1 | TGCAGCGCTGTGGGACAGTTAAATGAGCAGTTCTTC | CSAVGQLNEQFF
TRBJ2-1 | - | TRBV27 | - | TGTGCCAGCAGTCCTGGGCGGGTTCGGGAGCATGAGCAGTTCTTC | CASSPGRVREHEQFF
TRBJ1-1 | once | TRBV19 | - | TGTGCCAGTAGTATAGGACCGGGGGCTTTCTTT | CASSIGPGAFF
TRBJ2-5 | - | TRBV6-5 | TRBD1 | TGTGCCAGCAGTTTCGGGACAGCTCAAGAGACCCAGTACTTC | CASSFGTAQETQYF
TRBJ2-1 | few | TRBV7-3 | - | TGTGCCAGCAGCTTAACGGGGAGCAATGAGCAGTTCTTC | CASSLTGSNEQFF
TRBJ1-5 | few | TRBV28 | - | TGTGCCAGCAGTCTCACCGGGGGGTTGAATCAGCCCCAGCATTTT | CASSLTGGLNQPQHF
TRBJ2-7 | - | TRBV5-6 | TRBD2 | TGTGCCAGCAGCCCCAATGGCGGGAGGGTGTACGAGCAGTACTTC | CASSPNGGRVYEQYF
TRBJ1-1 | - | TRBV10-3 | - | TGTGCCATCAGTACAGGGAACACTGAAGCTTTCTTT | CAISTGNTEAFF
TRBJ2-2 | - | TRBV7-2 | - | TGTGCCAGCAGCCGGAAGCGGCGGCATAAACACCGGGGAGCTGTTTTT | CASSRKRRHKHRGAVF
TRBJ1-2 | - | TRBV5-6 | - | TGTGCCAGCAGCTTTTTCGTGCAGGGAAGAGGCTACACCTTC | CASSFFVQGRGYTF
TRBJ1-1 | few | TRBV13 | TRBD1 | TGTGCCAGCAGCTTAGGCTTCAGGGGGAACTTGAACACTGAAGCTTTCTTT | CASSLGFRGNLNTEAFF
TRBJ1-5 | - | TRBV12-1 | - | TGTGCCAGCAGCTTCCCGGGACAGATGAGGTTTTGGTGTCAGCCCCAGCATTTT | CASSFPGQMRFWCQPQHF
TRBJ1-3 | - | TRBV6-5 | TRBD1 | TGTGCCAGCACTAAACAGGGGGCTTCTGGAAACACCATATATTTT | CASTKQGASGNTIYF
TRBJ2-1 | - | TRBV27 | TRBD2 | TGTGCCAGCAGTCCCGGGACTAGCGGGAGTAATGAGCAGTTCTTC | CASSPGTSGSNEQFF
TRBJ2-7 | - | TRBV29-1 | - | TGCAGCGTTAAAGTAGACTACGAGCAGTACTTC | CSVKVDYEQYF
TRBJ2-7 | medium-sized | TRBV6-6 | - | TGTGCCAGCAGTTACGGGGGCCCAACCTCTTACGAGCAGTACTTC | CASSYGGPTSYEQYF
TRBJ2-3 | few | TRBV28 | - | TGTGCCAGCAGTCCCTCCCACAGCACAGATACGCAGTATTTT | CASSPSHSTDTQYF